The 22 T cell receptor beta chains in this list originate from one sample, sequenced in a study of blood T cell repertoires in COVID-19. Data came from immunoSEQ multiplex PCR; TCRdb stores just in-frame clones and leaves some out. The sample consists of about 240,000 clones, approximately 83% of them appearing once. Sequencing input: PBMCs or T cells enriched from blood (not recorded which). These receptors were collected from a woman aged 40 to 50 with acute COVID-19.

The chain employs TRBV7-9 and TRBJ1-1; 12 positions match TRBD1. The CDR3 totals 18 residues. Germline loops: CDR1 SEHNR, CDR2 FQNEAQ (reference sequence). V was clipped by 5 bases and J by 2 bases; unmatched bases: 12. The CDR3 is CASSRTPGQGALNTEAFF. DNA of the CDR3: TGTGCCAGCAGCCGAACTCCGGGACAGGGGGCACTAAACACTGAAGCTTTCTTT.

The chain carries TRBV11-2 and TRBJ1-2, with 7 bases aligning to TRBD1. The CDR3 consists of 15 residues. Trimming at V came to 5 bases and at J to 2 bases, leaving 8 bases not matched to a gene. Germline V gene sequence: CDR1 SGHAT, CDR2 FQNNGV. The CDR3 coding sequence is TGTGCCAGCAGCGGTACAGGGGTGGGGAACTATGGCTACACCTTC. This encodes CASSGTGVGNYGYTF.

The J gene is TRBJ1-3, the V gene TRBV20-1; TRBD1 aligns across 8 bases. V dropped 5 bases and J dropped 7; count of bases not matched to a gene: 7. The CDR3 is 13 amino acids. CDR1 is DFQATT, CDR2 SNEGSKA, per germline (reference sequence). In DNA, the CDR3 is TGCAGTGCTCGTGTAACAGGGGGGAACACCATATATTTT. It yields the protein CSARVTGGNTIYF.

The chain couples TRBV7-9 to TRBJ1-4, with D possibly TRBD1 on 6 matching bases. Germline CDR1 is SEHNR and CDR2 is FQNEAQ (reference sequence). V dropped 3 bases and J dropped 4 bases, with 12 bases sitting between them. The CDR3 extends over 15 amino acids. The CDR3 loop reads CASSFQGPNNEKLFF. CDR3 DNA sequence: TGTGCCAGCAGCTTTCAGGGGCCAAATAATGAAAAACTGTTTTTT.

This clone was seen a handful of times. The CDR3 coding sequence is TGTGCCAGTAGTATAGGCTTCGCGGGACGCCCTCCAATGAAGCCCCAGCATTTT. Its protein is CASSIGFAGRPPMKPQHF. The rearrangement uses TRBV19 and TRBJ1-5, with a possible D match to TRBD1 (5 bases). Germline V gene lookup returns CDR1 LNHDA and CDR2 SQIVND (reference sequence). Trimming stripped 1 base from V and 8 bases from J, with 24 bases between. The CDR3 consists of 18 residues.

This clone was observed once. The V gene is TRBV2, the J gene TRBJ2-1, with TRBD2 matching over 14 bases. This CDR3 has 15 residues. V trimming: 6 bases; J trimming: 7 bases; junction bases outside the gene matches: 5. Germline lookup yields CDR1 SNHLY and CDR2 FYNNEI. CDR3 sequence: CASRAGTSGRNEQFF. The CDR3 DNA is TGTGCCAGCAGGGCGGGGACTAGCGGGAGAAATGAGCAGTTCTTC. Based on the CDR3 plus reference TRBV2 and TRBJ2-1, the full variable domain is EPEVTQTPSHQVTQMGQEVILRCVPISNHLYFYWYRQILGQKVEFLVSFYNNEISEKSEIFDDQFSVERPDGSNFTLKIRSTKLEDSAMYFCASRAGTSGRNEQFFGPGTRLTVL.

This clone was detected a few times. This chain links TRBV5-4 with TRBJ2-2; TRBD2 matches at 7 bases. The CDR3 spans 14 residues. Germline CDR1 is SGHNT and CDR2 is YYREEE (reference sequence). Trimming removed 4 bases from V and 2 bases from J; junction bases left unmatched: 2. Written as DNA, the CDR3 is TGTGCCAGCAGCGGGGGACTAAACACCGGGGAGCTGTTTTTT. Protein product: CASSGGLNTGELFF.

The chain employs TRBV3-1 (or the pseudogene TRBV3-2) and TRBJ2-6, with TRBD2 as a possible D gene (5 bases). The CDR3 has 16 amino acids. V gave up 0 bases and J gave up 1 base, with 7 bases separating them. Germline CDR1 LGHDT, CDR2 YNNKEL (reference sequence). In DNA form, the CDR3 reads TGTGCCAGCAGCCAAGATTCGGGATCTGGGGCCAACGTCCTGACTTTC. This codes for CASSQDSGSGANVLTF.

The chain is built from TRBV2 and TRBJ2-1; no reliable D call. The CDR3 runs 14 residues. The V end was cut by 7 bases, the J end by 0 bases, with 10 bases between. Looked up from germline, CDR1 is SNHLY and CDR2 is FYNNEI. Here the CDR3 reads CASTVRSSYNEQFF. DNA of the CDR3: TGTGCCAGCACGGTGAGGAGCTCCTACAATGAGCAGTTCTTC. The variable domain in full, completed from reference TRBV2 and TRBJ2-1, reads EPEVTQTPSHQVTQMGQEVILRCVPISNHLYFYWYRQILGQKVEFLVSFYNNEISEKSEIFDDQFSVERPDGSNFTLKIRSTKLEDSAMYFCASTVRSSYNEQFFGPGTRLTVL.

DNA of the CDR3: TGTGCCAGCAGCGTAGAGCTAGCGGGAGGCCAAGAGACCCAGTACTTC. It translates to CASSVELAGGQETQYF. The genes are TRBV9 and TRBJ2-5; 11 bases are a match to TRBD2. The J segment lost 1 base and the V segment lost 0 bases, leaving 2 bases of the junction unmatched. CDR1 SGDLS and CDR2 YYNGEE come from the germline V gene. This CDR3 has 16 residues.

The chain combines TRBV20-1 with TRBJ2-1, with D uncertain. The V gene's germline CDR1 is DFQATT and CDR2 SNEGSKA (reference sequence). This CDR3 region has 11 residues. V was cut by 5 bases and J by 8 bases, with 10 bases left in between. The CDR3 DNA sequence: TGCAGTGCTCCTCTAGTTTATGAGCAGTTCTTC. It specifies CSAPLVYEQFF.

The V gene is TRBV2, the J gene TRBJ2-7; D might be TRBD2 (6 bases). V lost 5 bases and J 2 bases, leaving 13 bases between the germline ends. Germline V gives CDR1 SNHLY, CDR2 FYNNEI. This CDR3 contains 14 residues. The CDR3 sequence: CASSRRDSPYEQYF. In DNA, the CDR3 is TGTGCCAGCAGTAGACGGGACTCCCCCTACGAGCAGTACTTC.

The rearrangement links TRBV5-1 to TRBJ2-7; 9 bases agree with TRBD2. The V segment lost 4 bases and the J segment 5 bases; nucleotides outside the gene matches: 10. This CDR3 contains 15 residues. CDR1 and CDR2 from the germline V gene are SGHRS and YFSETQ. The CDR3 is CASSGMGLASHEQYF. In DNA, the CDR3 is TGCGCCAGCAGCGGAATGGGACTAGCCAGTCACGAGCAGTACTTC.

The J gene is TRBJ2-7, the V gene TRBV19; 9 bases match TRBD1. This CDR3 comprises 16 residues. Germline assignment: CDR1 LNHDA and CDR2 SQIVND (reference sequence). V gave up 3 bases and J gave up 1 base; unmatched junction bases: 7. The CDR3 DNA follows: TGTGCCAGTAGTATTGTGGCCGGGACAGGGTCCTACGAGCAGTACTTC. Protein product: CASSIVAGTGSYEQYF.

The genes are TRBV5-1 and TRBJ2-3; D is possibly TRBD1 (6 bases). Deletions cut 4 bases from V and 3 bases from J, with 12 bases between. Germline CDR1 reads SGHRS; CDR2 reads YFSETQ. There are 14 residues in the CDR3. The CDR3 region is CASSISGETDTQYF. CDR3 nucleotides: TGCGCCAGCAGCATTTCAGGGGAGACAGATACGCAGTATTTT. The full variable domain, with the rest looked up from reference TRBV5-1 and TRBJ2-3, is KAGVTQTPRYLIKTRGQQVTLSCSPISGHRSVSWYQQTPGQGLQFLFEYFSETQRNKGNFPGRFSGRQFSNSRSEMNVSTLELGDSALYLCASSISGETDTQYFGPGTRLTVL.

The chain couples TRBV9 to TRBJ2-1, with 8 bases that match TRBD1. Germline lookup yields CDR1 SGDLS and CDR2 YYNGEE. V dropped 2 bases and J dropped 1; count of bases not matched to a gene: 5. The CDR3 totals 16 residues. CDR3 protein: CASSVTRTGSYNEQFF. CDR3 nucleotide sequence: TGTGCCAGCAGCGTTACAAGGACAGGGTCCTACAATGAGCAGTTCTTC.

Comments on this clone: The germline gene is not matched at one end of the junction; a read error may be the cause. The rearrangement uses TRBV7-7 and TRBJ2-1; TRBD2 matches at 12 bases. Per the germline V gene, CDR1 is SSHAT and CDR2 is FNYEAQ (reference sequence). The CDR3 length is 15 residues. CDR3 DNA sequence: TGTGCTAGCAGCTTAGCGGCTAGCGGGAGGGGTGAGCAGTTCTTC. This sequence encodes CASSLAASGRGEQFF.

This chain uses TRBV5-8 with TRBJ2-7, with a possible D match to TRBD2 (5 bases). V was cut by 0 bases and J by 2 bases, with 9 bases left in between. The CDR3 sequence is 14 residues long. Germline V lookup: CDR1 SGHTS, CDR2 YDEGEE. CDR3 in amino acids: CASSLAGETYEQYF. CDR3 DNA sequence: TGTGCCAGCAGCTTGGCTGGGGAGACCTACGAGCAGTACTTC.

The V call is TRBV5-4, the J call TRBJ2-2; maybe TRBD1 (6 bases). The CDR3 spans 16 residues. Deletions cut 9 bases from V and 5 bases from J, with 23 bases between. Per germline, CDR1 SGHNT and CDR2 YYREEE (reference sequence). CDR3: CATRVGQGRTTGELFF. As DNA, the CDR3 is TGTGCCACCCGAGTCGGTCAGGGGCGAACGACCGGGGAGCTGTTTTTT.

This clone was recorded once. The CDR3 region is CASGEGVGGYGTDTQYF. The CDR3 nucleotides are TGCGCCAGCGGCGAAGGAGTTGGAGGGTATGGGACAGATACGCAGTATTTT. The chain couples TRBV10-1 to TRBJ2-3, with D perhaps TRBD2 (6 bases). The CDR3 length is 17 residues. Germline CDR1 and CDR2: WNHNN and SYGVQD (reference sequence). Trimming stripped 8 bases from V and 3 bases from J, with 24 bases between.

This chain links TRBV5-1 with TRBJ2-7; tentative D call: TRBD2 (7 bases). Germline assignment: CDR1 SGHRS and CDR2 YFSETQ. V dropped 3 bases and J dropped 3 bases, with 13 bases sitting between them. This CDR3 is 14 amino acids long. Here the CDR3 DNA reads TGCGCCAGCAGCTGGGGGGCGGGAGACTACGAGCAGTACTTC. Residues: CASSWGAGDYEQYF.

The chain links TRBV5-4 to TRBJ2-1, with 11 bases identical to TRBD2. V lost 4 bases, J lost 4 bases, and 4 bases stayed unmatched. The germline gives CDR1 SGHNT, CDR2 YYREEE (reference sequence). There are 15 residues in the CDR3. Here the CDR3 reads CASSGGTSGYNEQFF. In nucleotides, the CDR3 is TGTGCCAGCAGCGGGGGGACTAGCGGTTACAATGAGCAGTTCTTC.